This TCR beta chain was sequenced during a study of blood T cell repertoires in COVID-19. Study-wide context: The United States, Italy and Spain supplied acute and convalescent COVID-19 samples.

Per the original methods: Reference gene primer amplification in the assay estimated nucleated cell counts. Only in-frame clones appear in the TCRdb table, and some are missing; sequencing was by immunoSEQ multiplex PCR. That table gives V, J and clone size, and the DNA gave D and trimming. The repertoire includes 180,000 or so clones, less than 90% of them detected once, and roughly 1.2% sits in the top ten. The germline V gene encodes CDR1 SGHRS and CDR2 YFSETQ. The V and J ends lost 8 bases and 8 bases respectively, with 13 bases between them. The CDR3 is 11 amino acids. Everyone who took part was 18 to 89 years old, and they came from about two dozen US areas.

The specimen was PBMCs or T cells enriched from blood (not recorded which). The chain employs TRBV5-1 and TRBJ1-1; D might be TRBD1 (6 bases). The sequence was collected from a human donor with acute COVID-19. The donor label of this sample is uncertain. CDR3 sequence reads: CASQGSAEAFF. The CDR3 DNA follows: TGCGCCAGTCAGGGGTCTGCGGAAGCTTTCTTT. Combining the CDR3 with reference TRBV5-1 and TRBJ1-1 gives the whole variable domain KAGVTQTPRYLIKTRGQQVTLSCSPISGHRSVSWYQQTPGQGLQFLFEYFSETQRNKGNFPGRFSGRQFSNSRSEMNVSTLELGDSALYLCASQGSAEAFFGQGTRLTVV.